The sequence of this T cell receptor (beta chain) was determined in a study of human T cells and chemical hapten exposure. Time point denoted: patch test 3, about 24 weeks after DPC sensitization. Regarding treatment: therapeutic diphenylcyclopropenone sensitization with weekly scalp DPC. CDR1 SGHTA and CDR2 FQGNSA come from the germline V gene. V lost 1 base, J lost 2 bases, and 12 bases lay in between. This CDR3 comprises 16 residues. MiXCR, applied by TCRdb to the RACE reads, yields one record per CDR3 protein. The table records 90,000 to 110,000 distinct CDR3 sequences, less than 40% of them present only once.

This TCR was sampled from a man between 35 and 55 years old with alopecia areata. Some clones in this sample may be carry-over from other donors' samples. The sample in question was whole blood, obtained in connection with sensitization to the hapten diphenylcyclopropenone (DPC). The chain joins TRBV7-2 to TRBJ1-5; the D gene is possibly TRBD1 (5 bases). CDR3 DNA: TGTGCCAGCAGCTTAGATGGGAGGGGTGGCAATCAGCCCCAGCATTTT. Protein product: CASSLDGRGGNQPQHF. Looking up the rest from reference TRBV7-2 and TRBJ1-5 gives the full variable domain: GAGVSQSPSNKVTEKGKDVELRCDPISGHTALYWYRQSLGQGLEFLIYFQGNSAPDKSGLPSDRFSAERTGGSVSTLTIQRTQQEDSAVYLCASSLDGRGGNQPQHFGDGTRLSIL.